The 24 T cell receptor beta chains below were found in one sample sequenced in a study of patients and donors after allogeneic stem cell transplantation. In TCRdb, the RT-PCR reads were re-called with MiXCR into one record per CDR3 protein. The sample includes about 960,000 distinct CDR3 sequences, about a sixth seen only once; the top ten take 5% to 7.5%. The specimen was blood, either unsorted or a sorted T cell fraction (not recorded which). Receptors originate from a human donor who was either an allogeneic HSCT recipient or a stem cell or donor lymphocyte infusion donor (not recorded which). It is not recorded whose cells these are; they may come from a transplant donor.

For this clonotype: The germline gene is not matched at one end of the junction; a read error may be the cause. The J gene is TRBJ2-5, the V gene TRBV7-7, with D perhaps matching TRBD1 (6 bases). The germline CDR1 and CDR2 sequences are SSHAT and FNYEAQ (reference sequence). The CDR3 length is 13 residues. CDR3 protein: CASSPGQTKTQYF. The CDR3 nucleotides read TGTGCTAGCAGCCCGGGACAAACGAAGACCCAGTACTTC.

V is TRBV7-6 and J is TRBJ2-5; D is ambiguous. Trimming removed 1 base at V and 5 bases at J, with 11 bases between. The CDR3 is 14 amino acids. Germline CDR1 reads SGHVS; CDR2 reads FNYEAQ. CDR3 coding DNA: TGTGCCAGCAGCTTAGTTAGTAGGATGGAGACCCAGTACTTC. Translation gives CASSLVSRMETQYF.

J is TRBJ1-5 and V is TRBV6-2 or TRBV6-3; 7 bases agree with TRBD1. The germline gives CDR1 MNHEY, CDR2 SVGEGT. Trimming took 4 bases from V and 9 from J; bases not matched to a gene: 6. There are 13 residues in the CDR3. The CDR3 nucleotides are TGTGCCAGCAGTTCCGGGACAGCACTGCCCCAGCATTTT. It specifies CASSSGTALPQHF.

In its sample, this clonotype was seen a few times. This chain uses TRBV20-1 with TRBJ2-3; 8 bases are a match to TRBD1. Looked up from germline, CDR1 is DFQATT and CDR2 is SNEGSKA (reference sequence). There are 15 residues in the CDR3. The ends lost 5 bases at V and 0 bases at J; junction bases unmatched: 7. CDR3 in DNA: TGCAGTGCTCTCGACAGGGGCGATAGCACAGATACGCAGTATTTT. Protein product: CSALDRGDSTDTQYF.

This clonotype was seen just once. The V gene is TRBV15, the J gene TRBJ2-3; D assignment may be TRBD1 or TRBD2 (5 bases each). The CDR3 extends over 13 amino acids. Germline CDR1 and CDR2: LNHNV and YYDKDF (reference sequence). Trimming shortened V by 8 bases and J by 2 bases, and 11 bases separated the two germline ends. In DNA, the CDR3 is TGTGCCACCGGGGCCGGGGCCACAGATACGCAGTATTTT. Translated: CATGAGATDTQYF.

The CDR3 reads CSARALGQFNYEQYF. DNA of the CDR3: TGCAGTGCTAGAGCCCTGGGACAGTTTAACTACGAGCAGTACTTC. The rearrangement uses TRBV20-1 and TRBJ2-7; 7 bases align to TRBD1. V was pared by 1 base and J by 3 bases, with 9 bases of the junction left unmatched. This CDR3 contains 15 residues. Germline-derived CDR1 and CDR2 are DFQATT and SNEGSKA (reference sequence).

This clonotype was seen a handful of times. The V gene is TRBV20-1, the J gene TRBJ2-5; 15 bases line up with TRBD2. There are 17 residues in the CDR3. Looked up from germline, CDR1 is DFQATT and CDR2 is SNEGSKA (reference sequence). Trimming removed 2 bases from V and 1 base from J; junction bases left unmatched: 5. The chain's CDR3 is CSARMGLAGGIQETQYF. CDR3 coding DNA: TGCAGTGCTAGAATGGGACTAGCGGGGGGCATCCAAGAGACCCAGTACTTC.

This chain joins TRBV7-9 and TRBJ2-5; D possibly uses TRBD1 or TRBD2 (5 bases each). The CDR3 extends over 15 amino acids. The germline CDR1 and CDR2 sequences are SEHNR and FQNEAQ (reference sequence). Trimming shortened V by 3 bases and J by 5 bases, and 16 bases separated the two germline ends. The DNA of the CDR3 is TGTGCCAGCAGCTTCGGGACCAAGGGCTTCGAGACCCAGTACTTC. Protein: CASSFGTKGFETQYF. The full variable domain, its missing parts supplied by reference TRBV7-9 and TRBJ2-5, is DTGVSQNPRHKITKRGQNVTFRCDPISEHNRLYWYRQTLGQGPEFLTYFQNEAQLEKSRLLSDRFSAERPKGSFSTLEIQRTEQGDSAMYLCASSFGTKGFETQYFGPGTRLLVL.

The J gene is TRBJ1-2, the V gene TRBV12-3 or TRBV12-4; 7 bases line up with TRBD1. V was clipped by 1 base and J by 8 bases; unmatched bases: 7. This CDR3 is 14 amino acids long. The CDR3 DNA is TGTGCCAGCAGTTTAGAGACAGGGATAGACGGCTACACCTTC. Amino acids: CASSLETGIDGYTF.

V gene TRBV25-1 combines with J gene TRBJ1-4, with 9 bases that match TRBD1. This CDR3 has 14 amino acids. CDR1 and CDR2 from the germline V gene are MGHDK and SYGVNS. The V segment lost 10 bases and the J segment 9 bases; nucleotides outside the gene matches: 12. CDR3 DNA sequence: TGTGCCACCCAAGCCCGGGACAGGGTGAAAAAACTGTTTTTT. Residues: CATQARDRVKKLFF.

Only one count was recorded for this clonotype. The V gene is TRBV7-9, the J gene TRBJ2-7, with D possibly TRBD2 on 5 matching bases. This CDR3 spans 14 amino acids. Germline V lookup: CDR1 SEHNR, CDR2 FQNEAQ (reference sequence). V gave up 4 bases and J gave up 7 bases, with 17 bases separating them. This CDR3 is CASSSEGGLWEQYF. The DNA for the CDR3 is TGTGCCAGCAGCTCAGAGGGCGGGCTGTGGGAGCAGTACTTC.

This rearrangement joins TRBV6-1 to TRBJ2-5; 11 nucleotides match TRBD2. Germline CDR1 is MNHNS and CDR2 is SASEGT. This CDR3 has 13 residues. V was pared by 3 bases and J by 7 bases, with 1 base of the junction left unmatched. The CDR3 reads CASSELAGGTQYF. The CDR3, as DNA: TGTGCCAGCAGTGAGCTAGCGGGGGGGACCCAGTACTTC.

The chain combines TRBV15 with TRBJ2-3; D is unclear. V shed 5 bases and J shed 6 bases, with 9 bases lying between them. The CDR3 totals 12 residues. Germline CDR1 LNHNV, CDR2 YYDKDF (reference sequence). CDR3 nucleotides: TGTGCCACCAGCCGGTTAGTCGATACGCAGTATTTT. The encoded protein is CATSRLVDTQYF.

This clonotype was detected many times. This chain connects TRBV12-3 or TRBV12-4 to TRBJ1-1; D unclear. There are 14 residues in the CDR3. The V end lost 7 bases, the J end lost 1 base, and 13 bases lay between the germline ends. In DNA, the CDR3 is TGTGCCAGCACCCCACACCTCCCGAACACTGAAGCTTTCTTT. Encoded protein: CASTPHLPNTEAFF.

The chain couples TRBV7-9 to TRBJ2-1; D is possibly TRBD2 (5 bases). CDR1 is SEHNR, CDR2 FQNEAQ, per germline (reference sequence). The CDR3 spans 14 residues. With 1 base removed from V and 6 bases from J, the gap between germline ends came to 10 bases. CDR3 amino acids: CASSLVERPNEQFF. The CDR3 region has the DNA TGTGCCAGCAGCTTAGTGGAGCGGCCCAATGAGCAGTTCTTC.

This clonotype was counted a few times. This rearrangement joins TRBV2 to TRBJ2-7, with D possibly being TRBD1 (6 bases). V lost 6 bases and J 0 bases, leaving 15 bases between the germline ends. CDR3 length: 15 amino acids. Per the germline V gene, CDR1 is SNHLY and CDR2 is FYNNEI. The CDR3 DNA is TGTGCCAGCAGCAGCTCGGGACACTCCTCCTACGAGCAGTACTTC. It translates to CASSSSGHSSYEQYF.

The V and J genes are TRBV9 and TRBJ2-5; 10 positions agree with TRBD2. Germline assignment: CDR1 SGDLS and CDR2 YYNGEE. The V gene end was trimmed by 4 bases and the J gene end by 1 base; junction bases not matched to a gene: 4. The CDR3 sequence is 15 residues long. The CDR3 sequence is CASSSSGSSQETQYF. DNA for the CDR3: TGTGCCAGCAGCTCTAGCGGGAGCTCCCAAGAGACCCAGTACTTC.

This clonotype was recorded a few times. The V and J genes are TRBV6-5 and TRBJ1-2; D remains ambiguous. Per the germline V gene, CDR1 is MNHEY and CDR2 is SVGAGI. The CDR3 sequence is 15 residues long. Trimming removed 2 bases from V and 1 base from J, with 11 bases in between. Here the CDR3 reads CASSYGEGYNYGYTF. In DNA form, the CDR3 reads TGTGCCAGCAGTTACGGGGAGGGTTATAACTATGGCTACACCTTC.

The chain couples TRBV6-1 to TRBJ2-1; possibly TRBD2 for D (6 bases). CDR3 length: 13 amino acids. Germline V gives CDR1 MNHNS, CDR2 SASEGT. Trimming pared 7 bases from V and 4 bases from J, leaving 11 bases between. The CDR3 is CASNLGLYNEQFF. For the CDR3, the DNA is TGTGCCAGCAACCTGGGACTTTACAATGAGCAGTTCTTC.

This clonotype was seen only a few times. J is TRBJ2-2 and V is TRBV12-3 or TRBV12-4; 14 bases are shared with TRBD2. CDR3 size: 17 residues. V lost 4 bases and J lost 5; bases outside the gene matches: 6. DNA for the CDR3: TGTGCCAGCAGTTCGGGACTAGCGGGAGATGGGACCGGGGAGCTGTTTTTT. This sequence encodes CASSSGLAGDGTGELFF.

This rearrangement joins TRBV6-1 to TRBJ2-1; a possible D gene is TRBD1 (6 bases). Germline V gene lookup returns CDR1 MNHNS and CDR2 SASEGT. V lost 7 bases to trimming and J lost 4 bases, with 11 bases between them. CDR3 length equals 13 residues. The CDR3, as DNA: TGTGCCAGCAAATGGACAGTGTACAATGAGCAGTTCTTC. Translated: CASKWTVYNEQFF.

This clonotype was found a few times. The chain links TRBV7-9 to TRBJ2-1; D may match TRBD1 or TRBD2 (5 bases each). Trimming pared 1 base from V and 3 bases from J, leaving 10 bases between. This CDR3 has 15 amino acids. CDR1 and CDR2 (germline): SEHNR, FQNEAQ (reference sequence). The CDR3 DNA follows: TGTGCCAGCAGCTTAGTGGGACCTGACTACAATGAGCAGTTCTTC. Its translation: CASSLVGPDYNEQFF.

There are a few counts of this clonotype. J is TRBJ2-7 and V is TRBV7-8; TRBD2 aligns across 7 bases. V lost 3 bases to trimming and J lost 3 bases; unmatched junction nucleotides: 14. The CDR3 contains 17 residues. The germline V gene has CDR1 SGHVS and CDR2 FQNEAQ. The CDR3 loop is CASSFLGDGRIHYEQYF. The CDR3 nucleotides are TGTGCCAGCAGCTTTTTGGGCGACGGGAGGATTCACTACGAGCAGTACTTC.

This clonotype occurred a few times. The chain recombines TRBV10-3 with TRBJ1-2; 9 nucleotides match TRBD1. Germline V lookup: CDR1 ENHRY, CDR2 SYGVKD. Germline trimming cut 8 bases from V and 8 bases from J; bases unmatched to any gene: 3. CDR3 size: 11 residues. As DNA, the CDR3 is TGTGCCATCGGGGACAGGGTCGGCTACACCTTC. Amino acid sequence: CAIGDRVGYTF.